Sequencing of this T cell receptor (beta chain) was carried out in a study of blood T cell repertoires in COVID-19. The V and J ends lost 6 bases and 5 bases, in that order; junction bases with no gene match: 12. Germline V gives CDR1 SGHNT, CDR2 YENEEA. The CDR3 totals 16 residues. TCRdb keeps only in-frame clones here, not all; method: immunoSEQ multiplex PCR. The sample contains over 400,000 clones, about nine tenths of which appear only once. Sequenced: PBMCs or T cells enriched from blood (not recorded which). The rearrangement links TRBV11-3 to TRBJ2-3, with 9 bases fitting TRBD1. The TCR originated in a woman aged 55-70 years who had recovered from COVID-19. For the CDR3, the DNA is TGTGCCAGCAGTCACACCGGGACAGGGAAAGGAGATACGCAGTATTTT. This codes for CASSHTGTGKGDTQYF.